The rows below give T cell receptor beta chains drawn from one sample of a study of shared clonotypes between healthy human individuals. Clones were sequenced by immunoSEQ multiplex PCR, and TCRdb holds only the in-frame ones, with some missing. Of about 1.1 million clones listed, 70% to 80% are singletons. Sequencing was carried out using memory CD4+ T cells from PBMCs. The receptors originated from a man aged 18 to 29 in good health. Some clones in this sample may be carry-over from other donors' samples. Each CDR3 is given with its conserved first and last residue.

v_call,j_call,cdr3_aa
TRBV10-2,TRBJ1-2,CASSKDIRGNYGYTF
TRBV30,TRBJ2-2,CAWRAAWTSGRAGELFF
TRBV14,TRBJ2-7,CASSQDLQYEDEQYF
TRBV11-2,TRBJ2-7,CASSSIRDRVHEQYF
TRBV6-1,TRBJ2-3,CASSGGGRGYTDTQYF
TRBV5-1,TRBJ2-1,CASSINRNYNEQFF
TRBV7-6,TRBJ2-7,CASSLLTSGIVDEQYF
TRBV29-1,TRBJ1-5,CSVGGGSNQPQHF
TRBV19,TRBJ2-5,CASSLDLVGAQYF
TRBV5-8,TRBJ2-5,CASSISTSGNQETQYF
TRBV4-1,TRBJ2-7,CASSQGRPGTYEQYF
TRBV5-1,TRBJ2-7,CASSPGTSEQYF
TRBV10-3,TRBJ2-1,CAISLLAGGYNEQFF
TRBV30,TRBJ1-6,CACTMSVPSDLLHF
TRBV6-6,TRBJ1-2,CASSLGTGRYGYTF
TRBV28,TRBJ2-4,CASGTGGAKNIQYF
TRBV7-9,TRBJ2-5,CASSSALAGGVKTQYF
TRBV28,TRBJ1-2,CASAARYGYTF
TRBV4-2,TRBJ2-1,CASSQDLRLARNEQFF
TRBV5-1,TRBJ2-2,CASSLVLPSVNTGELFF
TRBV7-2,TRBJ2-5,CASSLAGTGPETQYF
TRBV6-5,TRBJ2-7,CASSYSGEERYEQYF
TRBV18,TRBJ2-1,CASSPPLLYNEQFF
TRBV27,TRBJ2-5,CASRLGQGRGKTQYF
TRBV9,TRBJ2-5,CASSPRTGPNQETQYF
TRBV12-5,TRBJ1-1,CASGRGTENTEAFF
TRBV19,TRBJ1-5,CASSGGQGRGQPQHF
TRBV11-2,TRBJ1-3,CASSAGTGGRGNTIYF
TRBV28,TRBJ2-3,CASSLRDTTDTQYF
TRBV7-2,TRBJ2-1,CASSLLGLGYNEQFF
TRBV28,TRBJ1-2,CASTLWGAYGYTF